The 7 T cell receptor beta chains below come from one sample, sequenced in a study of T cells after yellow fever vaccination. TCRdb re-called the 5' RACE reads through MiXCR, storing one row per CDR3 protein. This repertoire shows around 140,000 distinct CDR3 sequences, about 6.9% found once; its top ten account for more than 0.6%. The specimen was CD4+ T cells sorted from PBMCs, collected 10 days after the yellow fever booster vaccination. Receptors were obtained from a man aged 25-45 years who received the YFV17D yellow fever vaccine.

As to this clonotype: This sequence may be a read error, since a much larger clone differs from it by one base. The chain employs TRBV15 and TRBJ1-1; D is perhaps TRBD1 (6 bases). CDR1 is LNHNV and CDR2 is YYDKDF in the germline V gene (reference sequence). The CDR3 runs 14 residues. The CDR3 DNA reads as TGTGCCACCAGCAGGAACAGGGCGGCCACTGAAGTTTTCTTT. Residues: CATSRNRAATEVFF.

CDR3 amino acids: CASSYATSGTYEQYF. CDR3 nucleotides: TGTGCCAGCAGTTACGCGACTAGCGGCACCTACGAGCAGTACTTC. The genes are TRBV6-2 or TRBV6-3 and TRBJ2-7, with 9 bases matching TRBD2. The J segment lost 2 bases and the V segment lost 2 bases, leaving 4 bases of the junction unmatched. CDR1 MNHEY and CDR2 SVGEGT come from the germline V gene. This CDR3 spans 15 amino acids.

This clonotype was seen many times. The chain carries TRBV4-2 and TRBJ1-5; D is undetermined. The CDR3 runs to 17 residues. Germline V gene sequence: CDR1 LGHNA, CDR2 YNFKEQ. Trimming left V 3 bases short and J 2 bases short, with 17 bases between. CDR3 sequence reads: CASSQSQVPRGNQPQHF. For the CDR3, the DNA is TGTGCCAGCAGCCAGTCCCAGGTGCCCCGGGGCAATCAGCCCCAGCATTTT.

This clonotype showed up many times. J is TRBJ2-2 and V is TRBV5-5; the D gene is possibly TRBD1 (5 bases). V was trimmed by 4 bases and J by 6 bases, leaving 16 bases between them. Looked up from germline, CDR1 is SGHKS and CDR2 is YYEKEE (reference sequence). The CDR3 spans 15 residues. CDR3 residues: CASSPPTVPAGELFF. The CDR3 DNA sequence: TGTGCCAGCAGCCCGCCGACAGTTCCAGCCGGGGAGCTGTTTTTT.

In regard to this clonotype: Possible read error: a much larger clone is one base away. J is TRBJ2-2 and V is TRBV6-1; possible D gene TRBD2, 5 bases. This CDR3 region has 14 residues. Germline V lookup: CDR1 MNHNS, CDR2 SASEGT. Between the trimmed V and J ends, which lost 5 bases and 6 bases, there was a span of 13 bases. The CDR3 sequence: CASSKEGWSGELFF. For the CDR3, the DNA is TGTGCCAGCAGTAAAGAGGGATGGTCCGGGGAGCTGTTTTTT.

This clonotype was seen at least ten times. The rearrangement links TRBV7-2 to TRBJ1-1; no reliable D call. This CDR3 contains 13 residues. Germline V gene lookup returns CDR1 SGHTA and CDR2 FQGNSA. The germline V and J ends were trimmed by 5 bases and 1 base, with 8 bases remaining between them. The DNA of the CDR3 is TGTGCCAGCAGCCCCCCGTGGAACACTGAAGCTTTCTTT. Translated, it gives CASSPPWNTEAFF.

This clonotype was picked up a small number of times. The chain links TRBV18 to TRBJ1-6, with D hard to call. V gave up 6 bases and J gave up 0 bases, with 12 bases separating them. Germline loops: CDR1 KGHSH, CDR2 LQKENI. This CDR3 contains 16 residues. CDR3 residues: CASSDMVGSYNSPLHF. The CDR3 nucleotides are TGTGCCAGCTCGGATATGGTGGGCTCCTATAATTCACCCCTCCACTTT.